Detailed here is one T cell receptor (beta chain). Per germline, CDR1 KGHSY and CDR2 FQNENV. The V segment lost 4 bases and the J segment 4 bases; nucleotides outside the gene matches: 9. The CDR3 has 15 amino acids. Profiling relied on immunoSEQ multiplex PCR, and the TCRdb table lists in-frame clones only, not all of them. There are about 230,000 clones in the sample; over 70% occur only once, and 27% lies in the top ten. This entry comes from a study of blood T cell repertoires in COVID-19. This clonotype was obtained from a man aged 40-49 years with acute or convalescent COVID-19. The V and J genes are TRBV16 and TRBJ1-2; 7 bases are a match to TRBD1. Specimen: peripheral blood. This CDR3 reads CASSRDSESVYGYTF. The CDR3 nucleotides are TGTGCCAGCAGCCGGGACAGCGAAAGCGTCTATGGCTACACCTTC.